This TCR beta chain was obtained from a study of blood T cells in healthy people across ages. This clonotype was counted only a few times. Germline trimming cut 0 bases from V and 5 bases from J; bases unmatched to any gene: 2. The CDR3 consists of 14 residues. Together with a sample-barcoded 5' primer, a J-beta primer mix was included in a second PCR lasting 7 to 11 cycles. From the 5' RACE reads, TCRdb called clonotypes with MiXCR, one entry per CDR3 protein. This table has some 1.5 million distinct CDR3 sequences, approximately 30% appearing once. Sequencing was done on a sample of blood. The TCR originated in a woman aged 25-40 years in good health. The V and J genes are TRBV12-3 or TRBV12-4 and TRBJ2-3; 7 positions agree with TRBD2. The CDR3 sequence is CASSLAGGIDTQYF. The CDR3 DNA sequence: TGTGCCAGCAGTTTAGCGGGGGGGATAGATACGCAGTATTTT.